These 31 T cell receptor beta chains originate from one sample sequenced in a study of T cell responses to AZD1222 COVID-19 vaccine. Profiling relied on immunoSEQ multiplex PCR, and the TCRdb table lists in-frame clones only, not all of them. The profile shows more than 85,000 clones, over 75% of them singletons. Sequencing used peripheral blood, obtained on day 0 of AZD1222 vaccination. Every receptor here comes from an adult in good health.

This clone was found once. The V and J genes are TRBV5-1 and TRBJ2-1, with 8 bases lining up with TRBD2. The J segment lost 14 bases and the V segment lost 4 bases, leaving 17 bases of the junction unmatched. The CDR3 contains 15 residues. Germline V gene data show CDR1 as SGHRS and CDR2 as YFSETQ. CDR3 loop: CASSRLEGLGSKKFF. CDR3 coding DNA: TGCGCCAGCAGCCGGTTAGAGGGACTAGGTAGTAAAAAGTTCTTC.

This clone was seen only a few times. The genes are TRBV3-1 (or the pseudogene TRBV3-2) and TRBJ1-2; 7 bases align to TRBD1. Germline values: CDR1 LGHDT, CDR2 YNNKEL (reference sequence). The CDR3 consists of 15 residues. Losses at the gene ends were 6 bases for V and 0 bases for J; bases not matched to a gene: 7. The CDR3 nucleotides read TGTGCCAGCAGACAGACAGGGCGAGCTAACTATGGCTACACCTTC. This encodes CASRQTGRANYGYTF.

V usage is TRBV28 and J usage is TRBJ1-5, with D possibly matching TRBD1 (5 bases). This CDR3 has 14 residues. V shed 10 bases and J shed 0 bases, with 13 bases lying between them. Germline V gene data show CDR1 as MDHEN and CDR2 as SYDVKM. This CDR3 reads CATRGPNSNQPQHF. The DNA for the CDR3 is TGTGCCACCCGGGGACCGAATAGCAATCAGCCCCAGCATTTT.

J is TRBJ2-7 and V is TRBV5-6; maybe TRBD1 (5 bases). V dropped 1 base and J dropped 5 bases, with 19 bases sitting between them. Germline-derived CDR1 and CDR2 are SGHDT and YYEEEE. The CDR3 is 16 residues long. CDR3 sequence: CASSLIPGNGFNEQYF. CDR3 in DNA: TGTGCCAGCAGCTTGATACCAGGGAACGGGTTTAACGAGCAGTACTTC.

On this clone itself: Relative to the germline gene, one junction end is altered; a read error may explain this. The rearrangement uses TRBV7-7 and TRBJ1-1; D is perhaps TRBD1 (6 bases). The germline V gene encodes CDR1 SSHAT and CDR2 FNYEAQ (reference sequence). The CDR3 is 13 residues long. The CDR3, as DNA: TGTGCTAGCAGCTTAAACAGGGACACTGAAGCTTTCTTT. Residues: CASSLNRDTEAFF.

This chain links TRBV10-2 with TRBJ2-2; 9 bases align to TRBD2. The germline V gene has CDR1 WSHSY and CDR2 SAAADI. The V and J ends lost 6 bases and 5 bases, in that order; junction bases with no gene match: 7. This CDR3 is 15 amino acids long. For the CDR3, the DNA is TGCGCCAGCAGCAGCCCGGGACTAGCTACCGGGGAGCTGTTTTTT. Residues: CASSSPGLATGELFF.

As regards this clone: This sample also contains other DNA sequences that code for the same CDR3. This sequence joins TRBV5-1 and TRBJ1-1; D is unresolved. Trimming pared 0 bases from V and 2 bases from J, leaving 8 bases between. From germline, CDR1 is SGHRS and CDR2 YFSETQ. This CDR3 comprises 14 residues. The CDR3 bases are TGCGCCAGCAGCTTGGAATGGGGTAACACTGAAGCTTTCTTT. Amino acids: CASSLEWGNTEAFF.

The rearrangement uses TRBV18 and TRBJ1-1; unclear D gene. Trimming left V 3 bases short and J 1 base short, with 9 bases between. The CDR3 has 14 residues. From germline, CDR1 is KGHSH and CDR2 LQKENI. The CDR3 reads CASSPYAENTEAFF. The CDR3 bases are TGTGCCAGCTCACCCTATGCGGAGAACACTGAAGCTTTCTTT.

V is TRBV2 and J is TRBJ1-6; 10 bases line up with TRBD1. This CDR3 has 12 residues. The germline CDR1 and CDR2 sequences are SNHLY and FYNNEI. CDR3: CGQGALGSPLHF. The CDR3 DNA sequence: TGTGGACAGGGGGCTCTAGGATCACCCCTCCACTTT.

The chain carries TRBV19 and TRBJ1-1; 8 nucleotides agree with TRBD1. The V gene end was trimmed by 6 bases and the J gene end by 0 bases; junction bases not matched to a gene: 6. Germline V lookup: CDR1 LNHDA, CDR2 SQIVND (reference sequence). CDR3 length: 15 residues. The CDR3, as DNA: TGTGCCAGTAGAGGACAGGGCAACATGAACACTGAAGCTTTCTTT. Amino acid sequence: CASRGQGNMNTEAFF.

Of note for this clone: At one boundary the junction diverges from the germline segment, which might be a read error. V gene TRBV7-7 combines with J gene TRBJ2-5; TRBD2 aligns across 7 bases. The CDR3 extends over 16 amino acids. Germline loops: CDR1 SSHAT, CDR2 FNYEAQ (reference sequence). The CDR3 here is CASSLAAGEAVETQYF. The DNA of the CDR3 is TGTGCTAGCAGCTTAGCGGCGGGAGAGGCTGTTGAGACCCAGTACTTC.

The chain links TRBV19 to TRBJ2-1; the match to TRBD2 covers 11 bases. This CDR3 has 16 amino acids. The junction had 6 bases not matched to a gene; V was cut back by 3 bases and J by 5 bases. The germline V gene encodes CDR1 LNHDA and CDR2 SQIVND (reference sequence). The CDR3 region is CASSIRGLAANNEQFF. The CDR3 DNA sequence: TGTGCCAGTAGTATCCGGGGACTAGCGGCTAACAATGAGCAGTTCTTC.

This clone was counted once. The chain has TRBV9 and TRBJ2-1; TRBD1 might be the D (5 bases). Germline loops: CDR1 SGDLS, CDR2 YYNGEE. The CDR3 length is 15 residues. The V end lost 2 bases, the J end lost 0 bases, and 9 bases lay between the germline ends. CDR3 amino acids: CASSVAGISYNEQFF. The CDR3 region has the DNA TGTGCCAGCAGCGTTGCAGGGATCTCCTACAATGAGCAGTTCTTC.

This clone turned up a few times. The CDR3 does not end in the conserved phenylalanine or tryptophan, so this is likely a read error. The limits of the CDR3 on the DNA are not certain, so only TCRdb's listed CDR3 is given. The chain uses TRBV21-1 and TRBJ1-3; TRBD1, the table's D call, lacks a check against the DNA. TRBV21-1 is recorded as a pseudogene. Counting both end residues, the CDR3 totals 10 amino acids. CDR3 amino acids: CASTSGQLRL.

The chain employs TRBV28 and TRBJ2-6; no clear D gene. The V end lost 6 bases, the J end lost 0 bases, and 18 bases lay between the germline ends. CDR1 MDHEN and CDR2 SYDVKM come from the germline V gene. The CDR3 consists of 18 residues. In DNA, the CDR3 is TGTGCCAGCAGCCTGGGTTGGCTTCGGAGCTCTGGGGCCAACGTCCTGACTTTC. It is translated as CASSLGWLRSSGANVLTF.

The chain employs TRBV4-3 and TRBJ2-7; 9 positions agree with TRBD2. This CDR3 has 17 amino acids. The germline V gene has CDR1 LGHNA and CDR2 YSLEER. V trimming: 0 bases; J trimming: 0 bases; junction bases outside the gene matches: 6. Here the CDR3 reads CASSQDSPSGVSYEQYF. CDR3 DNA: TGCGCCAGCAGCCAAGATAGCCCTAGCGGGGTCTCCTACGAGCAGTACTTC.

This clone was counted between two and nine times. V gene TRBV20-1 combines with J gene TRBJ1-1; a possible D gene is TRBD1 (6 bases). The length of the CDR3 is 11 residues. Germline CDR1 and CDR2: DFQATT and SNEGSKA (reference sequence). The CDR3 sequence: CSAVSDSEAFF. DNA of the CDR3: TGCAGCGCCGTCTCGGACAGTGAAGCTTTCTTT.

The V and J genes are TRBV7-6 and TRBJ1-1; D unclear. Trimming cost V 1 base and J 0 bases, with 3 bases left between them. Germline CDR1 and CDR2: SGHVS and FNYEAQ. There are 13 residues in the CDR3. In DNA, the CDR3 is TGTGCCAGCAGCTTAGGAATGAACACTGAAGCTTTCTTT. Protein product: CASSLGMNTEAFF.

CDR3 in DNA: TGTGCCAGTAGTACTAGCGGGGGGATGGAGACCCAGTACTTC. Translated: CASSTSGGMETQYF. The V and J genes are TRBV19 and TRBJ2-5; 11 bases are a match to TRBD2. CDR3 size: 14 residues. Germline V CDR1 and CDR2: LNHDA, SQIVND (reference sequence). Germline trimming cut 4 bases from V and 5 bases from J; bases unmatched to any gene: 3.

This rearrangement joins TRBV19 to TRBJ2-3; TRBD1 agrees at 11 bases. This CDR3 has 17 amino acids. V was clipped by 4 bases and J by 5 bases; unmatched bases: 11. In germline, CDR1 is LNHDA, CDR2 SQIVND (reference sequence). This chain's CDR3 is CASSTVGQGAAGDTQYF. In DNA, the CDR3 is TGTGCCAGTAGTACGGTAGGACAGGGGGCAGCTGGAGATACGCAGTATTTT.

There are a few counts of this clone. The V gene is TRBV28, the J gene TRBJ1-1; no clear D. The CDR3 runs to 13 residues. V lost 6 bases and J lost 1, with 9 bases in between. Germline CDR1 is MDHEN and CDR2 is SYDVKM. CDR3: CASRNPANTEAFF. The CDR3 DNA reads TGTGCCAGCAGGAATCCGGCGAACACTGAAGCTTTCTTT.

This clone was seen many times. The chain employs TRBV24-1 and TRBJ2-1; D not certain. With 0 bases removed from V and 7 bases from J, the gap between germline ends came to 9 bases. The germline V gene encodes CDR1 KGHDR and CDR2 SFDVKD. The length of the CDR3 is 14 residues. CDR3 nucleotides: TGTGCCACCAGTGATTTGCAGAATGCAAATGAGCAGTTCTTC. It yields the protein CATSDLQNANEQFF.

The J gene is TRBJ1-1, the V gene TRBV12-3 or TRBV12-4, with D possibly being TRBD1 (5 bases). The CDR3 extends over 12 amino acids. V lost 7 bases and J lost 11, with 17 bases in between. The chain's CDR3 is CASIRWGGAAFF. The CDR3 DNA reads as TGTGCCAGCATTCGGTGGGGCGGGGCCGCTTTCTTT.

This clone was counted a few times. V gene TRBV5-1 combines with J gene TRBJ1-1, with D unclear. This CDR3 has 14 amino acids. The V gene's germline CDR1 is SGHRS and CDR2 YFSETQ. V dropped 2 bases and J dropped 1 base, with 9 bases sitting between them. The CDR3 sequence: CASSFLFGNTEAFF. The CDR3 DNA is TGCGCCAGCAGCTTCCTTTTTGGGAACACTGAAGCTTTCTTT. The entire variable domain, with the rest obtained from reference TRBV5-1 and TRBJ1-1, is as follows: KAGVTQTPRYLIKTRGQQVTLSCSPISGHRSVSWYQQTPGQGLQFLFEYFSETQRNKGNFPGRFSGRQFSNSRSEMNVSTLELGDSALYLCASSFLFGNTEAFFGQGTRLTVV.

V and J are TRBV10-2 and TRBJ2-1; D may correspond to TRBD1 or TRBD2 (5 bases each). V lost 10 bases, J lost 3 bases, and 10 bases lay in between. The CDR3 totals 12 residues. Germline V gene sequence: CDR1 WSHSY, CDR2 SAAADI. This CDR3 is CATGAGYNEQFF. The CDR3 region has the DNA TGCGCCACCGGGGCAGGCTACAATGAGCAGTTCTTC.

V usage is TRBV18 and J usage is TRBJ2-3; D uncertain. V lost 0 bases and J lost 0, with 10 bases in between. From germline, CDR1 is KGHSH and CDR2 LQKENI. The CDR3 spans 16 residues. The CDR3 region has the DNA TGTGCCAGCTCACCACCACCGGCCGCTAGCACAGATACGCAGTATTTT. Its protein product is CASSPPPAASTDTQYF.

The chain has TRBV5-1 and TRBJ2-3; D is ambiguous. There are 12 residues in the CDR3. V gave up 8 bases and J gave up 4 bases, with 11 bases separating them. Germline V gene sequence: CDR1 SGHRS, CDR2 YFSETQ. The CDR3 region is CASFSHADTQYF. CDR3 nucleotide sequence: TGCGCCAGTTTTTCGCACGCAGATACGCAGTATTTT.

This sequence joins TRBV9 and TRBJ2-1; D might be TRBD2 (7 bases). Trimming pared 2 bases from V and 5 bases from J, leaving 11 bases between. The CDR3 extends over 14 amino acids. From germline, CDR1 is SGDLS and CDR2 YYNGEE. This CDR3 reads CASSVGGPNNEQFF. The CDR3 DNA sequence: TGTGCCAGCAGCGTGGGGGGGCCTAACAATGAGCAGTTCTTC.

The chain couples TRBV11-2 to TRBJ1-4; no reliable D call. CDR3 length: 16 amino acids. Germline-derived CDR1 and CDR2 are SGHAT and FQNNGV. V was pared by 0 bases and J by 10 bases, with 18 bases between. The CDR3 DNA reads TGTGCCAGCAGCTTAGATTGGCAGCCGGGAATCTCAAAACTGTTTTTT. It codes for CASSLDWQPGISKLFF.

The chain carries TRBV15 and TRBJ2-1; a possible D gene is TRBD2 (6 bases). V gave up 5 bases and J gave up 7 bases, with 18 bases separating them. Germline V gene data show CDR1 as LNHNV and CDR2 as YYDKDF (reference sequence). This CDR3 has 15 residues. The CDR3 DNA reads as TGTGCCACCAGCCAAGGAGGCCACCGGGGGAATGAGCAGTTCTTC. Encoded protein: CATSQGGHRGNEQFF. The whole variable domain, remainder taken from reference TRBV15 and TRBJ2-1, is DAMVIQNPRYQVTQFGKPVTLSCSQTLNHNVMYWYQQKSSQAPKLLFHYYDKDFNNEADTPDNFQSRRPNTSFCFLDIRSPGLGDTAMYLCATSQGGHRGNEQFFGPGTRLTVL.

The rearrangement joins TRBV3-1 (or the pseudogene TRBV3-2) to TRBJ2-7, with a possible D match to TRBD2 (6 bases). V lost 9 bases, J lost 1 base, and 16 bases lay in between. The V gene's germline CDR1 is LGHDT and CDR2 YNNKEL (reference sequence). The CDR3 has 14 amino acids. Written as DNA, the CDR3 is TGTGCCAGTACGCGGGGAACCCCGTCCTACGAGCAGTACTTC. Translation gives CASTRGTPSYEQYF.